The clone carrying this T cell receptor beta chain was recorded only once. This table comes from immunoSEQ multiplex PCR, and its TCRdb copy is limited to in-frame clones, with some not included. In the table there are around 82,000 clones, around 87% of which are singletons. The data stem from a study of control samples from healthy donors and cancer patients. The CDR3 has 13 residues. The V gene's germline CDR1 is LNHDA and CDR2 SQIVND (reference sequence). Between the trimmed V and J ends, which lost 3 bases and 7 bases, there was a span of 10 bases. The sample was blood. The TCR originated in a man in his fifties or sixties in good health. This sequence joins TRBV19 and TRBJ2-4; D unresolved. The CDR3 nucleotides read TGTGCCAGTAGTATTACCTCGAGGAACATTCAGTACTTC. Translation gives CASSITSRNIQYF. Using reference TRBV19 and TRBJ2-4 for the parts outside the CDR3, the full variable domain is DGGITQSPKYLFRKEGQNVTLSCEQNLNHDAMYWYRQDPGQGLRLIYYSQIVNDFQKGDIAEGYSVSREKKESFPLTVTSAQKNPTAFYLCASSITSRNIQYFGAGTRLSVL.